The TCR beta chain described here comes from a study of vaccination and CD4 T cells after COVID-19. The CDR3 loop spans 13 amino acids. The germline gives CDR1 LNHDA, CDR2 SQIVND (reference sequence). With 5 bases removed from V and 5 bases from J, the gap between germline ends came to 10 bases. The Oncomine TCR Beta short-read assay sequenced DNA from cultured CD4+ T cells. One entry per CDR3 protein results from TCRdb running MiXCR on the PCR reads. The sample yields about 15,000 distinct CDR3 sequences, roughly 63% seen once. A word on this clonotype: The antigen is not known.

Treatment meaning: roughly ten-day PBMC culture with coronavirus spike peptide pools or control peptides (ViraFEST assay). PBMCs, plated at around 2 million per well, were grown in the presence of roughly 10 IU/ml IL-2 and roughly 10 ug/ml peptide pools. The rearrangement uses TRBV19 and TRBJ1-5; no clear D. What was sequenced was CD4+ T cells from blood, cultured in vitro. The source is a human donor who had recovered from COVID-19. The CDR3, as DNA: TGTGCCAGTAGTCTTGACGGGGATCAGCCCCAGCATTTT. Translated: CASSLDGDQPQHF.